These 2 T cell receptor beta chains originate from one sample sequenced in a study of blood T cells in healthy people across ages. A J-beta primer mix and a sample-barcoded 5' primer were used in a second PCR of about 7 to 12 cycles. TCRdb re-derived calls from the 5' RACE reads in MiXCR, one entry per CDR3 protein. This sample has around 870,000 distinct CDR3 sequences, with under 30% found just once. Sequenced material: blood. The receptor set was obtained from a woman aged 80 or over in good health.

This clonotype was seen more than once but under ten times. The chain recombines TRBV30 with TRBJ1-1; 11 bases are shared with TRBD1. After removal of 4 bases from V and 7 bases from J, the junction contained 8 bases not matched to a gene. Germline values: CDR1 GTSNPN, CDR2 SVGIG (reference sequence). This CDR3 has 14 amino acids. Here the CDR3 reads CAWIPRTGGFEAFF. DNA of the CDR3: TGTGCCTGGATCCCCAGGACAGGGGGCTTTGAAGCTTTCTTT.

The rearrangement uses TRBV11-2 and TRBJ1-2; 7 bases are shared with TRBD1. CDR1 SGHAT and CDR2 FQNNGV come from the germline V gene. V shed 7 bases, J shed 2 bases, and the junction held 7 bases outside the gene matches. The CDR3 consists of 14 residues. CDR3 coding DNA: TGTGCCAGCACCCCACAGGGGCCGAACTATGGCTACACCTTC. It translates to CASTPQGPNYGYTF. Complete variable domain (other parts from reference TRBV11-2 and TRBJ1-2): EAGVAQSPRYKIIEKRQSVAFWCNPISGHATLYWYQQILGQGPKLLIQFQNNGVVDDSQLPKDRFSAERLKGVDSTLKIQPAKLEDSAVYLCASTPQGPNYGYTFGSGTRLTVV.